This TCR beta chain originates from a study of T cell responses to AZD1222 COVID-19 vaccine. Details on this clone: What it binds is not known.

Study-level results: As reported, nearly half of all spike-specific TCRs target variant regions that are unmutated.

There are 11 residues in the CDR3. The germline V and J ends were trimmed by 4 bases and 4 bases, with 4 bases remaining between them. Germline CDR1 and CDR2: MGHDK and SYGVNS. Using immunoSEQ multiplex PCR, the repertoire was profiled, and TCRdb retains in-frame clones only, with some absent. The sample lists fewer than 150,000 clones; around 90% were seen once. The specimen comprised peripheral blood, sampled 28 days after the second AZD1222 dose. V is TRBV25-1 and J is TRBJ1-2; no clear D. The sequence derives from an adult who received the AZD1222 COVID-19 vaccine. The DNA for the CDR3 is TGTGCCAGCAGTGCAGGCTATGGCTACACCTTC. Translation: CASSAGYGYTF.